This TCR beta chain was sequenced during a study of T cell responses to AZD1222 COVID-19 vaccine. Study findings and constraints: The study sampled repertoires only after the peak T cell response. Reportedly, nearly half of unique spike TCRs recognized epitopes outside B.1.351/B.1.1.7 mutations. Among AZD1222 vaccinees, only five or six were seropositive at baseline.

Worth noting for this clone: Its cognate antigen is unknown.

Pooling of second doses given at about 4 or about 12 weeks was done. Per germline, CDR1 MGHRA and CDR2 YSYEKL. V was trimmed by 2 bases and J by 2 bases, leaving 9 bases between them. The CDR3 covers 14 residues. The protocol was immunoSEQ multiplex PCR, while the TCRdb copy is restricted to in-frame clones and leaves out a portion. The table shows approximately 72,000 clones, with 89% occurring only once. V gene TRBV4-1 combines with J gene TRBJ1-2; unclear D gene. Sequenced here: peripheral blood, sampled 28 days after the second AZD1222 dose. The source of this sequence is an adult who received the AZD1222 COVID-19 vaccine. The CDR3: CASSQLVGNYGYTF. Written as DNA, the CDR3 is TGCGCCAGCAGCCAACTGGTGGGGAACTATGGCTACACCTTC.